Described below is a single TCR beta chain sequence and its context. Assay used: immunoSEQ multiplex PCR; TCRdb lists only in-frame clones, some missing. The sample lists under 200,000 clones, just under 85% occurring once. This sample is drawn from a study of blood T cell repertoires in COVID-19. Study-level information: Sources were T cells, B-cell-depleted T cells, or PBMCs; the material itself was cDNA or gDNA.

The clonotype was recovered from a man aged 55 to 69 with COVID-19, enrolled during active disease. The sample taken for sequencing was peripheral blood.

CDR3 sequence reads: CASSYGSLGVFTTNQPQHF. The CDR3 DNA sequence: TGTGCCAGCAGCTACGGTTCTCTCGGGGTATTCACCACCAATCAGCCCCAGCATTTT. The chain carries TRBV7-8 and TRBJ1-5; D not resolved. This CDR3 spans 19 amino acids. Germline loops: CDR1 SGHVS, CDR2 FQNEAQ. Trimming pared 4 bases from V and 3 bases from J, leaving 25 bases between.